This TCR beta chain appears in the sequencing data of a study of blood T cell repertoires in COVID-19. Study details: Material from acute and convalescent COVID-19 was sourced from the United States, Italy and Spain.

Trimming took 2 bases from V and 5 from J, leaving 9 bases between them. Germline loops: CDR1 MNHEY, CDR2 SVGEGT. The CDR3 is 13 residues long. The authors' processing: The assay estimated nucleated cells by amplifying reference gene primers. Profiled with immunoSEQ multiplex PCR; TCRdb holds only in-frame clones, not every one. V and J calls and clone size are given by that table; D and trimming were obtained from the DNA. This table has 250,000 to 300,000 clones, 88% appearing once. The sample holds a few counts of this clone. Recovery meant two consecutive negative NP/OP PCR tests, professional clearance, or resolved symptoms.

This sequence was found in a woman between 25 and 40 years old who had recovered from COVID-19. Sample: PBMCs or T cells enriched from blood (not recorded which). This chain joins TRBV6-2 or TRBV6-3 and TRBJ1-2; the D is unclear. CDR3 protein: CASSYERFYGYTF. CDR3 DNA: TGTGCCAGCAGTTACGAACGGTTTTATGGCTACACCTTC.